This T cell receptor beta chain emerged from a study of long-term antiretroviral therapy in people with HIV. Notes on the study in general: Diversity went up after ART and still fell short of transplant donor controls.

A note on this clone: Its target is unknown.

Germline V lookup: CDR1 MNHEY, CDR2 SMNVEV (reference sequence). The CDR3 loop spans 15 amino acids. V lost 8 bases to trimming and J lost 0 bases, with 15 bases between them. The libraries were made with immunoSEQ v3.0 at survey level. Some clones are missing from TCRdb's copy, which holds only in-frame ones; the method was immunoSEQ multiplex PCR. The data contain roughly 36,000 clones, about 83% of them singletons. All donors provided no fewer than one pre-ART and no fewer than two post-ART PBMC samples. Participants living with HIV all received treatment in the United States. This sample comprised unsorted PBMCs, obtained 0.4 years before starting antiretroviral therapy. The chain links TRBV27 to TRBJ2-3, with D possibly matching TRBD2 (5 bases). This TCR was sampled from a man younger than 35 with HIV. The CDR3 bases are TGTGCCAGCGGCCTTAGCGAACTTAGCACAGATACGCAGTATTTT. It specifies CASGLSELSTDTQYF.